This passage covers 22 T cell receptor beta chains from one sample sequenced in a study of T cells in women clearing cervical HPV infection. Some clones are missing from TCRdb's copy, which holds only in-frame ones; the method was immunoSEQ multiplex PCR. Its table lists about 46,000 clones. The specimen was blood buffy coat. Receptor source: a woman aged 18-69 years with a cervical HPV16 infection that either progressed to CIN3+ or cleared (not recorded which).

On this clone: The CDR3 end lies 3 residues beyond the end of the read and is filled in from the germline J gene. The rearrangement joins TRBV12-3 or TRBV12-4 to TRBJ2-2; TRBD1 is a possible D gene (5 bases). The CDR3 sequence is 17 residues long. This CDR3 reads CASIIGRAASGANVLFF. The sequenced part of the CDR3 DNA is TGTGCCAGCATTATCGGCAGGGCAGCGTCTGGGGCCAACGTG.

For this clone: The read comes to an end 3 residues before the CDR3 does, leaving the germline J gene to fill in the end. The rearrangement uses TRBV6-1 and TRBJ2-4; D is possibly TRBD1 (5 bases). The CDR3 extends over 13 amino acids. The germline gives CDR1 MNHNS, CDR2 SASEGT. CDR3 DNA (partial): TGTGCCAGCAGTGAAGCGCTTCGACAGCCT. Translated: CASSEALRQP. The CDR3 in full is CASSEALRQPQYF.

The CDR3 reads CASSIMTSGYNDYTF. The sequenced part of the CDR3 DNA is TGTGCCAGTAGTATTATGACTAGCGGCTACAATGAC. The rearrangement links TRBV19 to TRBJ1-2; D is undetermined. Read sequence stops 3 residues before the CDR3 end, and the germline J gene provides the missing end. This CDR3 is 15 amino acids long. CDR1 and CDR2 from the germline V gene are LNHDA and SQIVND (reference sequence).

To note about this clone: Read coverage stops 3 residues before the CDR3 terminus; the germline J gene supplies the remainder. The genes are TRBV18 and TRBJ2-1; no clear D. V was cut by 4 bases and J by 0 bases, with 13 bases left in between. CDR3 length equals 16 residues. The V gene's germline CDR1 is KGHSH and CDR2 LQKENI. The CDR3 reads CASSLLIYTSYNEQFF. CDR3 DNA (partial): TGTGCCAGCTCACTTCTAATATATACCTCCTACAATGAG.

Of note for this clone: The read finishes 3 residues shy of the CDR3 end, and the germline J gene is used to complete it. This chain uses TRBV19 with TRBJ2-1; a weak D match, TRBD1 (6 bases). Germline CDR1 is LNHDA and CDR2 is SQIVND (reference sequence). The CDR3 contains 17 residues. Deletions cut 4 bases from V and 0 bases from J, with 16 bases between. CDR3 bases read: TGTGCCAGTAGTAACATACAGGGCAAGAGCTCCTACAATGAG. As protein: CASSNIQGKSSYNE. The full CDR3 reads CASSNIQGKSSYNEQFF.

Concerning this clone: Read coverage stops 3 residues before the CDR3 terminus; the germline J gene supplies the remainder. V and J are TRBV5-6 and TRBJ1-5; D unresolved. The germline gives CDR1 SGHDT, CDR2 YYEEEE. Trimming took off 2 bases at V and 2 bases at J, with 8 bases between the two ends. The CDR3 length is 14 residues. The CDR3 loop is CASSFAGRNQPQHF. The CDR3 bases that were read are TGTGCCAGCAGCTTCGCAGGCCGCAATCAGCCC.

On this clone: Read coverage stops 3 residues before the CDR3 terminus; the germline J gene supplies the remainder. V and J are TRBV19 and TRBJ1-2; no clear D gene. The CDR3 covers 12 residues. In germline, CDR1 is LNHDA, CDR2 SQIVND (reference sequence). CDR3 in amino acids: CASSAQSVGYTF. The DNA read from the CDR3 is TGTGCCAGTAGTGCCCAGAGCGTAGGC.

A note on this clone: The read comes to an end 3 residues before the CDR3 does, leaving the germline J gene to fill in the end. V is TRBV19 and J is TRBJ1-2; D is unresolved. V was cut by 3 bases and J by 7 bases, with 12 bases left in between. The CDR3 length is 13 residues. The germline V gene has CDR1 LNHDA and CDR2 SQIVND (reference sequence). The CDR3 reads CASSIGGVLGYTF. Partial CDR3 DNA: TGTGCCAGTAGTATTGGCGGGGTGCTTGGC. Based on the CDR3 plus reference TRBV19 and TRBJ1-2, the full variable domain is DGGITQSPKYLFRKEGQNVTLSCEQNLNHDAMYWYRQDPGQGLRLIYYSQIVNDFQKGDIAEGYSVSREKKESFPLTVTSAQKNPTAFYLCASSIGGVLGYTFGSGTRLTVV.

The CDR3 sequence is CASSSLRTGELFF. The covered CDR3 bases are TGTGCCAGCAGCTCCCTGCGCACCGGGGAG. J is TRBJ2-2 and V is TRBV11-2; D gene ambiguous. Read data end 3 residues before the CDR3 end; the end is taken from the germline J gene. The CDR3 covers 13 residues. CDR1 and CDR2 (germline): SGHAT, FQNNGV. Trimming stripped 4 bases from V and 4 bases from J, with 7 bases between.

A word on this clone: The read falls 3 residues short of the CDR3 end, and the missing part is taken from the germline J gene. The chain has TRBV19 and TRBJ1-2, with D perhaps matching TRBD1 (6 bases). The CDR3 is 17 amino acids. V lost 1 base and J 3 bases, leaving 18 bases between the germline ends. Germline assignment: CDR1 LNHDA and CDR2 SQIVND (reference sequence). CDR3 in amino acids: CASSIAQGDKLDYGYTF. The part of the CDR3 DNA that was read is TGTGCCAGTAGTATAGCCCAAGGGGACAAACTAGACTATGGC. Full variable domain (missing parts from reference TRBV19 and TRBJ1-2): DGGITQSPKYLFRKEGQNVTLSCEQNLNHDAMYWYRQDPGQGLRLIYYSQIVNDFQKGDIAEGYSVSREKKESFPLTVTSAQKNPTAFYLCASSIAQGDKLDYGYTFGSGTRLTVV.

Concerning this clone itself: Sequencing ends 3 residues short of the CDR3 end; the germline J gene provides the rest. The genes are TRBV7-2 and TRBJ1-4; D is unclear. Germline V gives CDR1 SGHTA, CDR2 FQGNSA. This CDR3 contains 13 residues. The CDR3 sequence is CASSPRPDSPLFF. The part of the CDR3 DNA that was read is TGTGCCAGCAGCCCCAGGCCGGATTCACCA.

Points on this clone: The CDR3 end is not reached by the read, which stops 3 residues before it; the germline J gene fills it in. This chain joins TRBV7-9 and TRBJ2-7, with D possibly matching TRBD2 (6 bases). Trimming removed 6 bases from V and 6 bases from J, with 18 bases in between. CDR3 size: 14 residues. Germline V gene sequence: CDR1 SEHNR, CDR2 FQNEAQ (reference sequence). The DNA read from the CDR3 is TGTGCCAGCAGGTGGGGTGGAGGGCAGGGCGAG. Its translation is CASRWGGGQGE. The whole CDR3 sequence reads CASRWGGGQGEQYF.

Concerning this clone itself: The read gets to within 3 residues of the CDR3 end, and the germline J gene fills in the rest. The gene calls are TRBV6-1 and TRBJ1-3; D call uncertain. Germline V gene sequence: CDR1 MNHNS, CDR2 SASEGT. The CDR3 has 13 amino acids. The covered CDR3 bases are TGTGCCAGCAGTGAAGGCGAGCGGAATGAT. Translation: CASSEGERND. The full CDR3 reads CASSEGERNDIYF.

To note about this clone: At one end, the junction sequence differs from germline, possibly due to a read error. CDR3 amino acids: CASSFEGAFNEQFF. The CDR3 DNA, read in part, is TGTGCTAGCAGCTTCGAGGGGGCATTCAATGAG. The chain uses TRBV7-7 and TRBJ2-1; 7 bases fit TRBD1. The read ends 3 residues early relative to the CDR3; the germline J gene fills the gap. This CDR3 spans 14 amino acids. Per germline, CDR1 SSHAT and CDR2 FNYEAQ (reference sequence).

Points on this clone: Sequencing ends 3 residues short of the CDR3 end; the germline J gene provides the rest. This chain joins TRBV19 and TRBJ2-7; 7 bases map to TRBD2. Germline CDR1 reads LNHDA; CDR2 reads SQIVND (reference sequence). This CDR3 has 14 residues. Trimming took 8 bases from V and 3 from J; bases not matched to a gene: 10. The sequenced CDR3 bases are TGTGCCAGTTGTAGCGGGCGGCCGGGCTACGAG. Protein sequence: CASCSGRPGYE. The CDR3 as a whole reads CASCSGRPGYEQYF.

Turning to this clone: From the germline J gene comes the end of the CDR3, since the read stops 3 residues before it. V and J are TRBV14 and TRBJ2-1; 9 nucleotides align to TRBD2. The CDR3 totals 16 residues. V dropped 4 bases and J dropped 4; count of bases not matched to a gene: 8. Germline-derived CDR1 and CDR2 are SGHDN and FVKESK. CDR3 DNA, as far as it was read: TGTGCCAGCAGCCTTTCCCTAGCGGGGCGGTACAATGAG. This sequence encodes CASSLSLAGRYNE. The full CDR3 is CASSLSLAGRYNEQFF.

As to this clone: The observed sequence ends 3 residues before the CDR3 terminus, with the missing tail filled in from the germline J gene. The V gene is TRBV10-1, the J gene TRBJ1-4, with 8 bases that match TRBD1. This CDR3 comprises 16 residues. The germline V gene has CDR1 WNHNN and CDR2 SYGVQD (reference sequence). The sequenced CDR3 bases are TGCGCCAGCGGGGGGGACAGGATGGCCTATAATTCACCA. Protein: CASGGDRMAYNSP. The complete CDR3 sequence is CASGGDRMAYNSPLFF.

Regarding this clone: The read is 3 residues too short to cover the CDR3 end, so that end is filled in from the germline J gene. This sequence joins TRBV18 and TRBJ2-3, with TRBD1 matching over 9 bases. CDR3 length: 15 residues. Germline lookup yields CDR1 KGHSH and CDR2 LQKENI. CDR3 DNA, as far as it was read: TGTGCCAGCTCACCAAGTACAGGGGGCGGAGAGACG. Its protein is CASSPSTGGGET. The CDR3 in full is CASSPSTGGGETQYF.

Concerning this clone itself: The read stops 3 residues short of the end of the CDR3; the missing end is completed from the germline J gene. The chain employs TRBV19 and TRBJ2-2, with 7 bases that match TRBD2. Germline CDR1 is LNHDA and CDR2 is SQIVND (reference sequence). The CDR3 length is 13 residues. CDR3 DNA (partial): TGTGCCAGTAGCGAATTGGGGGGGGAAAAG. Its protein is CASSELGGEK. The complete CDR3 protein is CASSELGGEKLFF.

As concerns this clone: The read terminates 3 residues before the CDR3 end, so the remaining end is supplied by the germline J gene. The genes are TRBV5-4 and TRBJ2-1; 7 bases are a match to TRBD2. J gave up 8 bases and V 0 bases, and 8 bases lay outside the gene matches. The CDR3 has 15 residues. Germline V gene sequence: CDR1 SGHNT, CDR2 YYREEE (reference sequence). The covered CDR3 bases are TGTGCCAGCAGCTTGGTCGGCGTGCTAGCGGATGAG. Translation: CASSLVGVLADE. In full, the CDR3 reads CASSLVGVLADEQFF.

Regarding this clone: The read finishes 3 residues shy of the CDR3 end, and the germline J gene is used to complete it. The chain has TRBV7-8 and TRBJ1-6; 7 nucleotides match TRBD1. Per germline, CDR1 SGHVS and CDR2 FQNEAQ. Trimming at V came to 0 bases and at J to 10 bases, leaving 9 bases not matched to a gene. This CDR3 has 16 amino acids. CDR3: CASSLATGLGKSPLHF. The CDR3 bases that were read are TGTGCCAGCAGCTTAGCGACAGGGCTGGGAAAGTCACCC.

Concerning this clone itself: The sequence runs out 3 residues before the end of the CDR3; the remainder is reconstructed from the germline J gene. The J gene is TRBJ1-2, the V gene TRBV18; TRBD1 is a possible D gene (6 bases). The CDR3 is 16 amino acids. V was shortened by 0 bases and J by 6 bases, with 17 bases between the two germline ends. CDR1 KGHSH and CDR2 LQKENI come from the germline V gene. The CDR3 bases that were read are TGTGCCAGCTCACCACCGAGTCAGGGGCAGATCAATGGC. This gives the protein CASSPPSQGQING. In full, the CDR3 reads CASSPPSQGQINGYTF.